Listed below are T cell receptor beta chains from one sample, sequenced in a study of blood T cell repertoires in COVID-19. Assay used: immunoSEQ multiplex PCR; TCRdb lists only in-frame clones, some missing. The sample lists approximately 190,000 clones, about 82% occurring once. Sequenced: peripheral blood. The receptors derive from a woman in her 30s with acute or convalescent COVID-19. CDR3s include the opening cysteine and the closing phenylalanine or tryptophan. Each record gives: clone size, J gene, V gene, D gene, CDR3 protein, CDR3 DNA. A D gene is named only where the DNA matches it firmly. Not all rows give a size; the values are once, few, many and, for expanded clones, a class.

>NA|TRBJ1-1|TRBV28|NA
CASSLLGRVDTEAFF
TGTGCCAGCAGTTTGTTGGGCAGGGTGGACACTGAAGCTTTCTTT
>NA|TRBJ2-3|TRBV7-2|TRBD1
CASSSRTGNADTQYF
TGTGCCAGCAGCTCAAGGACAGGGAACGCAGATACGCAGTATTTT
>NA|TRBJ2-5|TRBV7-9|NA
CASSDERYQETQYF
TGTGCCAGCAGCGACGAGCGTTACCAAGAGACCCAGTACTTC
>NA|TRBJ1-6|TRBV6-5|NA
CASSYTGGANSPLHF
TGTGCCAGCAGTTACACGGGGGGGGCGAATTCACCCCTCCACTTT
>NA|TRBJ1-6|TRBV12-3/TRBV12-4|NA
CASSARNSPLHF
TGTGCCAGCAGTGCGCGGAATTCACCCCTCCACTTT
>NA|TRBJ2-1|TRBV5-6|TRBD2
CASSFLGRANNEQFF
TGTGCCAGCAGCTTCCTCGGGAGGGCAAACAATGAGCAGTTCTTC
>NA|TRBJ2-7|TRBV12-3/TRBV12-4|NA
CASRSLSSYEQYF
TGTGCCAGCAGGTCCCTAAGCTCCTACGAGCAGTACTTC
>NA|TRBJ1-2|TRBV28|TRBD1
CASRSDRDTYGYTF
TGTGCCAGCAGATCGGACAGGGATACCTATGGCTACACCTTC
>NA|TRBJ1-2|TRBV11-2|TRBD1
CASRLGQNYYGYTF
TGTGCCAGCAGGCTGGGACAGAACTACTATGGCTACACCTTC
>NA|TRBJ2-1|TRBV10-3|NA
CAISESDTVRNNEQFF
TGTGCCATCAGTGAGTCGGATACAGTACGTAACAATGAGCAGTTCTTC
>NA|TRBJ2-7|TRBV4-2|TRBD2
CASSQGPVTSHSGLASYEQYF
TGTGCCAGCAGCCAAGGCCCGGTTACTAGCCATAGCGGGTTGGCCTCCTACGAGCAGTACTTC
>NA|TRBJ2-7|TRBV19|TRBD1
CASSYSGTGISYEQYF
TGTGCCAGTAGTTACTCCGGGACAGGAATCTCCTACGAGCAGTACTTC
>NA|TRBJ1-2|TRBV30|TRBD1
CAWSRDRVNDGYTF
TGTGCCTGGAGTCGGGACAGGGTTAACGATGGCTACACCTTC
>NA|TRBJ2-5|TRBV3-1/TRBV3-2|TRBD2
CASSQMGWEGTETQYF
TGTGCCAGCAGCCAAATGGGGTGGGAGGGAACAGAGACCCAGTACTTC
>NA|TRBJ1-1|TRBV5-1|TRBD1
CASSFGDRGYTEAFF
TGCGCCAGCAGCTTCGGGGACAGGGGCTACACTGAAGCTTTCTTT
>NA|TRBJ2-3|TRBV19|NA
CASSGGAGTDTQYF
TGTGCCAGTAGTGGCGGGGCAGGGACAGATACGCAGTATTTT
>NA|TRBJ2-7|TRBV4-2|TRBD2
CASSLTSGSSYEQYF
TGTGCCAGCAGCCTGACTAGCGGGAGTTCCTACGAGCAGTACTTC
>NA|TRBJ1-2|TRBV12-3/TRBV12-4|TRBD1
CASLFDRGYGYTF
TGTGCCAGCCTTTTCGACAGGGGTTATGGCTACACCTTC
>few|TRBJ2-7|TRBV7-2|TRBD2
CASSLDGGTSGSEQYF
TGTGCCAGCAGCTTAGACGGGGGGACTAGCGGGAGCGAGCAGTACTTC
>NA|TRBJ1-2|TRBV27|TRBD1
CASSLLTGGNGYTF
TGTGCCAGCAGTTTATTGACAGGGGGCAATGGCTACACCTTC
>NA|TRBJ2-1|TRBV5-1|TRBD1
CASSLGQGGYNEQFF
TGCGCCAGCAGCTTGGGACAGGGGGGTTACAATGAGCAGTTCTTC
>NA|TRBJ2-3|TRBV5-4|TRBD1
CASSRDRGDTQYF
TGTGCCAGCAGCCGCGACAGGGGGGATACGCAGTATTTT
>once|TRBJ2-5|TRBV28|NA
CASSLPTRAQETQYF
TGTGCCAGCAGTCTACCTACTAGGGCCCAAGAGACCCAGTACTTC
>NA|TRBJ2-1|TRBV28|NA
CASRGRGLWEQFF
TGTGCCAGCAGGGGAAGGGGCCTATGGGAGCAGTTCTTC
>NA|TRBJ2-7|TRBV13|NA
CASTSEPKGEQYF
TGTGCCAGTACGAGTGAACCGAAGGGGGAGCAGTACTTC
>NA|TRBJ1-1|TRBV2|TRBD1
CASNDRDSLDGF
TGTGCCAGCAACGACAGGGATTCCTTGGACGGATTT
>few|TRBJ1-4|TRBV25-1|NA
CASSELTGGLNEKLFF
TGTGCCAGCAGTGAATTAACGGGGGGCCTTAATGAAAAACTGTTTTTT
>NA|TRBJ2-1|TRBV4-2|TRBD2
CASNGASGRIAEDDEQFF
TGTGCCAGCAACGGGGCTAGCGGGAGGATAGCCGAAGACGATGAGCAGTTCTTC
>NA|TRBJ1-4|TRBV6-5|TRBD1
CASRIKETGMGKLFF
TGTGCCAGCAGAATAAAGGAGACAGGGATGGGAAAACTGTTTTTT
>NA|TRBJ2-7|TRBV5-1|NA
CASSPQGLYEQYF
TGCGCCAGCAGTCCCCAGGGACTCTACGAGCAGTACTTC
>NA|TRBJ2-5|TRBV10-3|TRBD2
CAISEGLVGETQYF
TGTGCCATCAGTGAGGGACTAGTTGGAGAGACCCAGTACTTC
>NA|TRBJ2-2|TRBV4-1|TRBD1
CASSQAWRQGGGELFF
TGCGCCAGCAGCCAAGCATGGAGACAGGGTGGCGGGGAGCTGTTTTTT
>NA|TRBJ2-1|TRBV29-1|TRBD2
CSAYGLAGAWAYNEQFF
TGCAGCGCTTATGGACTAGCGGGGGCCTGGGCCTACAATGAGCAGTTCTTC
>NA|TRBJ2-1|TRBV6-5|TRBD2
CASRASGVRNEQFF
TGTGCCAGCAGAGCTAGCGGGGTTCGCAATGAGCAGTTCTTC
>NA|TRBJ1-1|TRBV7-3|NA
CASSSYRARAFF
TGTGCCAGCAGCTCTTACAGGGCCCGAGCTTTCTTT
>NA|TRBJ2-7|TRBV9|TRBD2
CASSVSGGAMVEQYF
TGTGCCAGCAGCGTAAGCGGGGGGGCCATGGTCGAGCAGTACTTC
>NA|TRBJ1-5|TRBV28|NA
CASSLSRQSDQPQHF
TGTGCCAGCAGTTTATCGAGACAGTCGGATCAGCCCCAGCATTTT
>once|TRBJ2-5|TRBV12-3/TRBV12-4|NA
CASSLRGGETQYF
TGTGCCAGCAGTTTAAGGGGGGGAGAGACCCAGTACTTC
>NA|TRBJ2-5|TRBV9|TRBD1
CASSVVGTGVGETQYF
TGTGCCAGCAGCGTAGTTGGGACAGGGGTAGGTGAGACCCAGTACTTC
>NA|TRBJ2-1|TRBV5-4|TRBD2
CASSLVPGGGDEQFF
TGTGCCAGCAGCTTGGTTCCGGGAGGTGGTGATGAGCAGTTCTTC
>NA|TRBJ2-3|TRBV30|NA
CAWETEASTDTQYF
TGTGCCTGGGAAACAGAAGCTAGCACAGATACGCAGTATTTT
>NA|TRBJ1-4|TRBV14|NA
CASSQAGEKLFF
TGTGCCAGCAGCCAAGCAGGTGAAAAACTGTTTTTT
>many|TRBJ2-7|TRBV19|TRBD1
CASSTIPGQRTYEQYF
TGTGCCAGTAGCACAATTCCGGGACAGAGAACCTACGAGCAGTACTTC
>few|TRBJ1-2|TRBV19|NA
CASSLLDSYGYTF
TGTGCCAGTAGCCTTCTAGACTCCTATGGCTACACCTTC
>NA|TRBJ2-7|TRBV28|NA
CASSSETSQAYEQYF
TGTGCCAGCAGTTCCGAGACATCTCAGGCCTACGAGCAGTACTTC
>NA|TRBJ2-7|TRBV19|TRBD2
CASSNGLAYEQYF
TGTGCCAGTAGTAACGGACTAGCGTACGAGCAGTACTTC
>once|TRBJ1-2|TRBV19|NA
CASSSGGERRGYTF
TGTGCCAGTAGTTCCGGAGGGGAGAGGAGGGGCTACACCTTC
>NA|TRBJ2-7|TRBV5-1|NA
CASSLRGYEQYF
TGCGCCAGCAGCTTGAGGGGCTACGAGCAGTACTTC